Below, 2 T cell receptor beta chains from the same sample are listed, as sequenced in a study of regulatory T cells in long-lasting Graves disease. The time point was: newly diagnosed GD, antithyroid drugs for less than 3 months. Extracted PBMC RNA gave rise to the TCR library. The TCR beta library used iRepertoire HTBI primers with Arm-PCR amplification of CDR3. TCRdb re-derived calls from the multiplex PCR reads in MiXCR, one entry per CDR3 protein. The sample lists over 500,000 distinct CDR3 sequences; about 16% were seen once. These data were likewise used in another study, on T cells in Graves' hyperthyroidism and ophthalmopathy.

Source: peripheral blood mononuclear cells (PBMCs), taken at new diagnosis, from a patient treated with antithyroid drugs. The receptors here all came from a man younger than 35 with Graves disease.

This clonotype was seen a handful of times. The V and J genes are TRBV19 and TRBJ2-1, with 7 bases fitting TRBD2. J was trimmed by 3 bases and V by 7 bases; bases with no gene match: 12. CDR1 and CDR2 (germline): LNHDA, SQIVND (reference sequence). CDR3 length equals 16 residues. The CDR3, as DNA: TGTGCCAGTACCCGGCGGGGAGGGTCTGGCTACAATGAGCAGTTCTTC. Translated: CASTRRGGSGYNEQFF.

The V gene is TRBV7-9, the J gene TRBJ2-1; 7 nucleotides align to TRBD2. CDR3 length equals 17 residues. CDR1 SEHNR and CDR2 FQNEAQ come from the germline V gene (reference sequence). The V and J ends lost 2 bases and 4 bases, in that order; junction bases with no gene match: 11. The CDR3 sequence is CASSLLAGAGGYNEQFF. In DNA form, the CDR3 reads TGTGCCAGCAGCTTACTCGCGGGAGCCGGGGGTTACAATGAGCAGTTCTTC.